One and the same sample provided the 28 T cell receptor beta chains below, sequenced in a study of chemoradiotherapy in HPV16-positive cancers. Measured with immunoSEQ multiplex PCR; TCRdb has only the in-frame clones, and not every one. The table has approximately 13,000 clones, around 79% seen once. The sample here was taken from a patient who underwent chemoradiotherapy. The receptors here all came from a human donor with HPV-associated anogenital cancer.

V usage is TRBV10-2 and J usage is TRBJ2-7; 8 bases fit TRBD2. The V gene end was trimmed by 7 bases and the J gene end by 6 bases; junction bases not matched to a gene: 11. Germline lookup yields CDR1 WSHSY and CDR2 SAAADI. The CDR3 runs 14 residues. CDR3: CASKPGTSGSEQYF. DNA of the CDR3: TGCGCCAGCAAACCCGGGACTAGTGGAAGCGAGCAGTACTTC.

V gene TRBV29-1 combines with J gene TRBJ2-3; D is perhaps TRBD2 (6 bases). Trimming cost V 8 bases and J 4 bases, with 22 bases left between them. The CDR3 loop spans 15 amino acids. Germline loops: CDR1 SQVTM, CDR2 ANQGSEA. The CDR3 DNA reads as TGCAGCACCGACGGGACTTTGGGGACCGCAGATACGCAGTATTTT. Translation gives CSTDGTLGTADTQYF.

The CDR3 DNA is TGTGCCAGTAGAACCAATGGGGGCACAGATACGCAGTATTTT. Protein sequence: CASRTNGGTDTQYF. This sequence joins TRBV19 and TRBJ2-3; unclear D gene. Germline assignment: CDR1 LNHDA and CDR2 SQIVND (reference sequence). Trimming removed 6 bases at V and 1 base at J, with 11 bases between. The CDR3 extends over 14 amino acids.

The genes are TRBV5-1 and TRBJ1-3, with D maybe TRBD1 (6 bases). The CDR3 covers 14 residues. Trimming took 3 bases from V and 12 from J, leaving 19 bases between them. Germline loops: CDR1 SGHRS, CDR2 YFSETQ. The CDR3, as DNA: TGCGCCAGCAGCTCCCGACCGACAGGCACGTTCATATATTTT. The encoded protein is CASSSRPTGTFIYF.

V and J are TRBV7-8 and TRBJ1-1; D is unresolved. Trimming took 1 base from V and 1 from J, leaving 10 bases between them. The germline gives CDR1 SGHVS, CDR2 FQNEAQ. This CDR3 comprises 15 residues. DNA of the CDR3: TGTGCCAGCAGCTTAGTCGTCGGGCGGAACACTGAAGCTTTCTTT. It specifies CASSLVVGRNTEAFF.

DNA for the CDR3: TGTGCCAGCAGCTTTCGTTTGGGAGTTGGCACCGGGGAGCTGTTTTTT. Amino acid sequence: CASSFRLGVGTGELFF. The chain combines TRBV13 with TRBJ2-2; TRBD2 is a possible D gene (5 bases). The CDR3 has 16 amino acids. V lost 3 bases to trimming and J lost 4 bases, with 15 bases between them. From germline, CDR1 is PRHDT and CDR2 FYEKMQ (reference sequence).

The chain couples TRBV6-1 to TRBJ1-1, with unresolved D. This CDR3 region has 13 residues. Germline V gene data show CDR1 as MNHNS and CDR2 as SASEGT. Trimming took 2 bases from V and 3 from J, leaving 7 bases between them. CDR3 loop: CASSELGDTEAFF. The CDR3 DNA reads TGTGCCAGCAGTGAACTGGGTGACACTGAAGCTTTCTTT.

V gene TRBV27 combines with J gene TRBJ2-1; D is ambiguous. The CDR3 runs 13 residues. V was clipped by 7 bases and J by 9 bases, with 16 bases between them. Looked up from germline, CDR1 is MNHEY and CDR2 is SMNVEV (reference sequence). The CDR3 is CASKVPGRLEQFF. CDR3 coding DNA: TGTGCCAGCAAAGTTCCAGGACGCCTTGAGCAGTTCTTC.

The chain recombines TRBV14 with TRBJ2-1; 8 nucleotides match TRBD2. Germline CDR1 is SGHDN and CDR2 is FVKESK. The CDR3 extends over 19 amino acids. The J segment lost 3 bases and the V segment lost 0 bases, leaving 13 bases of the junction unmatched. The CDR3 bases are TGTGCCAGCAGCCAAGATCGAGATGGCCGCGGGAGGCTCTACAATGAGCAGTTCTTC. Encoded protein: CASSQDRDGRGRLYNEQFF.

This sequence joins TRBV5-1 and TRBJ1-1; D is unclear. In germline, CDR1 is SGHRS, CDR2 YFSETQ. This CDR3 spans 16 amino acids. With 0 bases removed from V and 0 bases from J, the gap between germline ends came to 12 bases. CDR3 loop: CASSLGGGRLNTEAFF. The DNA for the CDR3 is TGCGCCAGCAGCTTGGGGGGAGGCCGATTGAACACTGAAGCTTTCTTT.

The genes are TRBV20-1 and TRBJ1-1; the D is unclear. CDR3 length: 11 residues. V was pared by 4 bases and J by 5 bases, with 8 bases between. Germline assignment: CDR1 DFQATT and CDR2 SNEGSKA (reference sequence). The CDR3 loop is CSAILVTEAFF. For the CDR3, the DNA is TGCAGTGCTATCCTGGTTACTGAAGCTTTCTTT.

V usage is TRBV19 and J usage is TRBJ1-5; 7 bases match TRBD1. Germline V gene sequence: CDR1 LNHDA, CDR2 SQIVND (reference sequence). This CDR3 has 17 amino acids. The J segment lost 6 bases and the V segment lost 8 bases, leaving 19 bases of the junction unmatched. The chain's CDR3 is CASLRSPNRGGIQPQHF. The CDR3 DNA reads TGTGCCAGTCTCCGGAGTCCAAACAGGGGAGGTATTCAGCCCCAGCATTTT.

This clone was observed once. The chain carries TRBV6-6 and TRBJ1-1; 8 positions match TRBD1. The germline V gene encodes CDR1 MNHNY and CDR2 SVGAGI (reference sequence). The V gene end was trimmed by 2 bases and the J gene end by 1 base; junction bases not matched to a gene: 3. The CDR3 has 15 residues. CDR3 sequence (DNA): TGTGCCAGCAGTTACCCCGGGACAGGGAACACTGAAGCTTTCTTT. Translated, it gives CASSYPGTGNTEAFF.

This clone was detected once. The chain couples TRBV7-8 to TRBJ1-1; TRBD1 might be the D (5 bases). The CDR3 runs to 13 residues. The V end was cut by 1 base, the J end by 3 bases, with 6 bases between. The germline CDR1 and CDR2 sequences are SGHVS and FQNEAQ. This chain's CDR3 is CASSLGGHTEAFF. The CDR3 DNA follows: TGTGCCAGCAGCTTAGGGGGCCACACTGAAGCTTTCTTT.

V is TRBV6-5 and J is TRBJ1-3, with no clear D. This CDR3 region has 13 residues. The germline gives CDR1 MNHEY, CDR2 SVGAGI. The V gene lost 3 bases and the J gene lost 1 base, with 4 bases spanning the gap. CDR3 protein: CASSYGSGNTIYF. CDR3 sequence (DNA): TGTGCCAGCAGTTATGGATCTGGAAACACCATATATTTT.

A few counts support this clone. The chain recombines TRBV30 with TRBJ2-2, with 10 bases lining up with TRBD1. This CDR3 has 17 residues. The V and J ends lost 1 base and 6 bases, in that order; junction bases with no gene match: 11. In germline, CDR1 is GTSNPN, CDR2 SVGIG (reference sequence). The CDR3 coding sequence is TGTGCCTGGAGTGGGGGACAGGGGAGGTGGATGGCCGGGGAGCTGTTTTTT. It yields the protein CAWSGGQGRWMAGELFF.

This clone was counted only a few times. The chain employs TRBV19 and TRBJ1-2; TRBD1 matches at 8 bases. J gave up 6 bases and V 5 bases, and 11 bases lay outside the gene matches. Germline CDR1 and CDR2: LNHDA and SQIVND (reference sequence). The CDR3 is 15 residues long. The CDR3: CASSAPSGGADGYTF. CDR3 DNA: TGTGCCAGTAGTGCACCCTCAGGGGGCGCGGATGGCTACACCTTC.

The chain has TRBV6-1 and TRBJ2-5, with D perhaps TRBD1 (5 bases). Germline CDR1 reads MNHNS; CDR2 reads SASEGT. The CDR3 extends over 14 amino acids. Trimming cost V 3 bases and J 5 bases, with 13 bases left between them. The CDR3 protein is CASSEGQGWETQYF. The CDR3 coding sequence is TGTGCCAGCAGTGAGGGTCAGGGCTGGGAGACCCAGTACTTC.

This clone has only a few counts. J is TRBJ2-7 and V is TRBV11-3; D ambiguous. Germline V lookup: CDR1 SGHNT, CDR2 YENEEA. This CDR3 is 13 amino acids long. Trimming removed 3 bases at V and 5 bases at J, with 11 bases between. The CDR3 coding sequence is TGTGCCAGCAGCTTCCGGGTTGGGGACGAGCAGTACTTC. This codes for CASSFRVGDEQYF. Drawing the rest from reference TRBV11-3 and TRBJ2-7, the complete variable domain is EAGVVQSPRYKIIEKKQPVAFWCNPISGHNTLYWYLQNLGQGPELLIRYENEEAVDDSQLPKDRFSAERLKGVDSTLKIQPAELGDSAVYLCASSFRVGDEQYFGPGTRLTVT.

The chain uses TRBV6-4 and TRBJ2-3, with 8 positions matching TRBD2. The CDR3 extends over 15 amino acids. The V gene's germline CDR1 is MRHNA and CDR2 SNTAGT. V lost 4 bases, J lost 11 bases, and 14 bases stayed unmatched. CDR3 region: CASSAVLAAPAEQYF. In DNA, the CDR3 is TGTGCCAGCAGTGCAGTACTAGCGGCCCCCGCTGAGCAGTATTTT.

CDR3 sequence reads: CASSPTNNYGYTF. CDR3 sequence (DNA): TGTGCCAGCAGCCCCACAAATAACTATGGCTACACCTTC. The V gene is TRBV5-5, the J gene TRBJ1-2; D not resolved. Per the germline V gene, CDR1 is SGHKS and CDR2 is YYEKEE (reference sequence). This CDR3 has 13 residues. The V end lost 4 bases, the J end lost 1 base, and 8 bases lay between the germline ends.

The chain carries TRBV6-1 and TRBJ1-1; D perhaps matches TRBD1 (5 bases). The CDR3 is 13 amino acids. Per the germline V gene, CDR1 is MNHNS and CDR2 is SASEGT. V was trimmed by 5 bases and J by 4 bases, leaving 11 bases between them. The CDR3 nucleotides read TGTGCCAGCAGTTGGGGGGATGGCACTGAAGCTTTCTTT. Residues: CASSWGDGTEAFF.

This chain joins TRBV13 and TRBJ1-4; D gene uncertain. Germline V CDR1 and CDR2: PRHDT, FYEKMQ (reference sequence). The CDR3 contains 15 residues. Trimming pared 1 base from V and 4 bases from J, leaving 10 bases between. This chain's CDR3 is CASSLALDGNEKLFF. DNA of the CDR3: TGTGCCAGCAGCTTAGCCCTGGACGGTAATGAAAAACTGTTTTTT.

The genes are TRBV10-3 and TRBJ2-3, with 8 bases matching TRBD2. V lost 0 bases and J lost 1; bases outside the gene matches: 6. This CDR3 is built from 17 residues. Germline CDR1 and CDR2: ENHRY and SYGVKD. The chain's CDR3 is CAISESYSGERTDTQYF. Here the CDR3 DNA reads TGTGCCATCAGTGAGTCGTATAGCGGGGAACGCACAGATACGCAGTATTTT.

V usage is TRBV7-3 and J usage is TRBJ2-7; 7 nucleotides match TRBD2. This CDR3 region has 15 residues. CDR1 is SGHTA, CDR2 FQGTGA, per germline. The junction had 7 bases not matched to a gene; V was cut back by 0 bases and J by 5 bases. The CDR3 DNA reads TGTGCCAGCAGCTTAACGGGGGGGGTTAGCGACGAGCAGTACTTC. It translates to CASSLTGGVSDEQYF.

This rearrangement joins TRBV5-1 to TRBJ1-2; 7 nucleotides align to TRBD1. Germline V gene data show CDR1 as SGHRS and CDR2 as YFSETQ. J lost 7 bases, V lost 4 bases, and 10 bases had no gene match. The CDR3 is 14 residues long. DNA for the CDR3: TGCGCCAGCAGCCCGCCGACAGGGATGGGTGGCTACACCTTC. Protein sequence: CASSPPTGMGGYTF.

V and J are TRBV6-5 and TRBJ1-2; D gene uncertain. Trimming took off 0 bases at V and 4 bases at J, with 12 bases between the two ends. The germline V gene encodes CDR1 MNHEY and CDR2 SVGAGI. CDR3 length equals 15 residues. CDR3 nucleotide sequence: TGTGCCAGCAGTTACTCATATCCAGCCCCCTATGGCTACACCTTC. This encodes CASSYSYPAPYGYTF.

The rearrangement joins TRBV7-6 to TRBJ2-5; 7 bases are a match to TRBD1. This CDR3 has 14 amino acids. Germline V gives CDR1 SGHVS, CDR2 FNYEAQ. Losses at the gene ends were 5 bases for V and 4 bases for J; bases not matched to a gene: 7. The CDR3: CASSPRQGRETQYF. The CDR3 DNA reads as TGTGCCAGCAGCCCCCGACAGGGAAGAGAGACCCAGTACTTC.